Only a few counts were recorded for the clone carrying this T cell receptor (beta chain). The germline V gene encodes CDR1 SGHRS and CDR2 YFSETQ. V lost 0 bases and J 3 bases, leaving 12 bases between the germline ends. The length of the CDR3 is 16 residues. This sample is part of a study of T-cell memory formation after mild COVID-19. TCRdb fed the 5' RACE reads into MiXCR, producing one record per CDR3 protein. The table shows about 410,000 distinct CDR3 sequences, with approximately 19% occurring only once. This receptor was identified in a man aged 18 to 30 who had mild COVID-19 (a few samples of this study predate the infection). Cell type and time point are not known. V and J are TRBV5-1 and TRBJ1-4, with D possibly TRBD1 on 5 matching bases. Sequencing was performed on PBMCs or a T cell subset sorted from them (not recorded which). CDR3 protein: CASSLGGVRANEKLFF. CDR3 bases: TGCGCCAGCAGCTTGGGAGGGGTCCGCGCTAATGAAAAACTGTTTTTT.